This TCR beta chain was profiled in a study of cytomegalovirus exposure and HLA in healthy donors. The PCR made use of 60 Vbeta and 13 Jbeta primers. Data came from immunoSEQ multiplex PCR; TCRdb stores just in-frame clones and leaves some out. Found here are some 120,000 clones, around 74% of them singletons; the top ten hold 4% to 4.5%. Unmatched junction bases numbered 7, after V lost 0 bases and J lost 3 bases. The germline CDR1 and CDR2 sequences are SGHRS and YFSETQ. CDR3 length equals 18 residues. The chain recombines TRBV5-1 with TRBJ2-3, with 13 positions matching TRBD2. The sequenced material came from PBMCs. The TCR comes from a woman in her fifties or sixties in good health and CMV-seropositive. CDR3 nucleotide sequence: TGCGCCAGCAGCTTGGGGACTAGCGGGGGAGTCAAAACAGATACGCAGTATTTT. Protein: CASSLGTSGGVKTDTQYF.